These 24 T cell receptor beta chains were sequenced from one sample in a study of T-cell memory formation after mild COVID-19 (dated by TCRdb to the early 2020s). The library relied on 5' RACE. Sequenced using an Illumina NovaSeq 6000. Using fastp at Q25 and MiXCR, TCRdb reprocessed the public reads and kept productive beta chains. Identical CDR3 proteins give one entry, which carries the most common genes and DNA. This sample lists 350,000 to 450,000 distinct CDR3 sequences; around 18% were detected once. The ten largest clonotypes hold roughly 8.4% of the sample. What was sequenced was PBMCs or a T cell subset sorted from them (not recorded which). These receptors all come from an adult woman who had mild COVID-19 (a few samples of this study predate the infection). The sample titles of this study are shuffled in the database, so cell type and time point are left out; the donor was told from shared clones.

This clonotype showed up just a few times. This chain uses TRBV3-1 with TRBJ1-1, with D possibly being TRBD1 (5 bases). The V end lost 7 bases, the J end lost 1 base, and 19 bases lay between the germline ends. Looked up from germline, CDR1 is LGHDT and CDR2 is YNNKEL (reference sequence). This CDR3 has 16 amino acids. The CDR3 reads CASTLSGGLGNTEAFF. CDR3 sequence (DNA): TGTGCCAGCACCCTGTCCGGGGGTCTAGGGAACACTGAAGCTTTCTTT.

A few counts support this clonotype. The chain links TRBV7-9 to TRBJ2-3; 7 nucleotides match TRBD2. The V gene's germline CDR1 is SEHNR and CDR2 FQNEAQ (reference sequence). The CDR3 has 16 residues. J lost 4 bases, V lost 5 bases, and 12 bases had no gene match. CDR3 loop: CASSQPGLNFADTQYF. As DNA, the CDR3 is TGTGCCAGCAGCCAACCGGGACTAAATTTTGCAGATACGCAGTATTTT.

This clonotype was observed a handful of times. V usage is TRBV19 and J usage is TRBJ1-1; D perhaps matches TRBD1 (6 bases). The CDR3 sequence is 14 residues long. CDR1 LNHDA and CDR2 SQIVND come from the germline V gene (reference sequence). Deletions cut 4 bases from V and 2 bases from J, with 11 bases between. CDR3 loop: CASSKGGGNTEAFF. In nucleotides, the CDR3 is TGTGCCAGTAGTAAGGGGGGAGGCAACACTGAAGCTTTCTTT.

The V call is TRBV12-3 or TRBV12-4, the J call TRBJ1-5; D unclear. The V end was cut by 3 bases, the J end by 5 bases, with 8 bases between. The CDR3 length is 13 residues. CDR3: CASSLAPYQPQHF. CDR3 nucleotides: TGTGCCAGCAGTTTGGCCCCCTATCAGCCCCAGCATTTT.

This sequence joins TRBV6-2 or TRBV6-3 and TRBJ2-6, with D possibly matching TRBD2 (5 bases). The V end lost 0 bases, the J end lost 4 bases, and 10 bases lay between the germline ends. Germline V gene data show CDR1 as MNHEY and CDR2 as SVGEGT. The CDR3 consists of 16 residues. The CDR3 loop is CASSYSLRAGANVLTF. The CDR3 DNA is TGTGCCAGCAGTTACTCGTTGAGGGCAGGGGCCAACGTCCTGACTTTC.

This clonotype was detected only a few times. The chain has TRBV5-1 and TRBJ2-1, with D perhaps assigned TRBD1 or TRBD2 (6 bases each). The CDR3 has 16 amino acids. V lost 1 base and J lost 0, with 11 bases in between. CDR1 is SGHRS, CDR2 YFSETQ, per germline. CDR3 region: CASSLTGASSYNEQFF. As DNA, the CDR3 is TGCGCCAGCAGCTTGACGGGGGCTAGCTCCTACAATGAGCAGTTCTTC.

The rearrangement uses TRBV30 and TRBJ1-1; 7 bases match TRBD1. Losses at the gene ends were 1 base for V and 3 bases for J; bases not matched to a gene: 2. The CDR3 runs to 13 residues. The germline V gene encodes CDR1 GTSNPN and CDR2 SVGIG (reference sequence). The CDR3 region has the DNA TGTGCCTGGAGTGCCGGGACAGACACTGAAGCTTTCTTT. Its protein is CAWSAGTDTEAFF.

The genes are TRBV18 and TRBJ1-3, with a possible D match to TRBD1 (6 bases). The V end lost 2 bases, the J end lost 2 bases, and 13 bases lay between the germline ends. The CDR3 runs 16 residues. Germline CDR1 reads KGHSH; CDR2 reads LQKENI. CDR3 coding DNA: TGTGCCAGCTCACCAACGAGGGGGTCCGCTGGAAACACCATATATTTT. Translation: CASSPTRGSAGNTIYF.

This clonotype occurred a few times. The chain links TRBV7-7 to TRBJ2-2; D might be TRBD1 or TRBD2, each matching 6 bases. Germline-derived CDR1 and CDR2 are SSHAT and FNYEAQ (reference sequence). With 5 bases removed from V and 4 bases from J, the gap between germline ends came to 11 bases. The CDR3 is 14 amino acids. The CDR3 here is CASSATGATGELFF. DNA for the CDR3: TGTGCCAGCAGCGCTACGGGGGCCACCGGGGAGCTGTTTTTT.

The CDR3 sequence: CASSLGTLDLQETQYF. DNA for the CDR3: TGTGCCAGCAGCCTCGGGACTCTCGACCTCCAAGAGACCCAGTACTTC. This chain joins TRBV9 and TRBJ2-5, with D perhaps TRBD2 (6 bases). The CDR3 contains 16 residues. Germline V gene data show CDR1 as SGDLS and CDR2 as YYNGEE. Trimming shortened V by 4 bases and J by 1 base, and 17 bases separated the two germline ends. Using reference TRBV9 and TRBJ2-5 for the parts outside the CDR3, the full variable domain is DSGVTQTPKHLITATGQRVTLRCSPRSGDLSVYWYQQSLDQGLQFLIQYYNGEERAKGNILERFSAQQFPDLHSELNLSSLELGDSALYFCASSLGTLDLQETQYFGPGTRLLVL.

The rearrangement links TRBV12-3 or TRBV12-4 to TRBJ2-7, with no clear D. V gave up 7 bases and J gave up 1 base, with 14 bases separating them. The CDR3 extends over 14 amino acids. As DNA, the CDR3 is TGTGCCAGCACCAAGGACCGGGTGTCCTACGAGCAGTACTTC. Translating it yields CASTKDRVSYEQYF.

The V gene is TRBV20-1, the J gene TRBJ1-2; possible D gene TRBD1, 5 bases. This CDR3 is built from 12 residues. The V gene lost 5 bases and the J gene lost 6 bases, with 13 bases spanning the gap. Germline CDR1 DFQATT, CDR2 SNEGSKA (reference sequence). The CDR3 nucleotides read TGCAGTGCTGAAACAGGTCTACATGGCTACACCTTC. Translation: CSAETGLHGYTF.

The chain recombines TRBV7-3 with TRBJ2-7, with TRBD1 identical over 9 bases. After removal of 9 bases from V and 1 base from J, the junction contained 7 bases not matched to a gene. The germline V gene has CDR1 SGHTA and CDR2 FQGTGA. The CDR3 covers 14 residues. Here the CDR3 reads CARGPGQGSYEQYF. As DNA, the CDR3 is TGTGCCAGAGGACCGGGACAGGGTTCCTACGAGCAGTACTTC. The whole variable domain, filled in from reference TRBV7-3 and TRBJ2-7, reads GAGVSQTPSNKVTEKGKYVELRCDPISGHTALYWYRQSLGQGPEFLIYFQGTGAADDSGLPNDRFFAVRPEGSVSTLKIQRTERGDSAVYLCARGPGQGSYEQYFGPGTRLTVT.

This clonotype has more than one count but fewer than ten. V and J are TRBV7-8 and TRBJ1-6; 7 bases fit TRBD1. Germline CDR1 reads SGHVS; CDR2 reads FQNEAQ. The length of the CDR3 is 15 residues. The trim removed 1 base at V and 8 bases at J, leaving 5 bases unmatched. The CDR3 is CASSLGATGHSPLHF. The DNA for the CDR3 is TGTGCCAGCAGCTTAGGGGCGACAGGGCATTCACCCCTCCACTTT.

The J gene is TRBJ2-7, the V gene TRBV4-3; possible D gene TRBD2, 5 bases. The length of the CDR3 is 14 residues. V lost 1 base and J 3 bases, leaving 10 bases between the germline ends. Germline CDR1 is LGHNA and CDR2 is YSLEER. CDR3 loop: CASSQGVGLYEQYF. The CDR3 bases are TGCGCCAGCAGCCAAGGGGTCGGACTCTACGAGCAGTACTTC.

The chain is built from TRBV7-9 and TRBJ2-5; TRBD1 aligns across 8 bases. The CDR3 extends over 15 amino acids. V lost 3 bases to trimming and J lost 3 bases; unmatched junction nucleotides: 6. From germline, CDR1 is SEHNR and CDR2 FQNEAQ (reference sequence). In DNA, the CDR3 is TGTGCCAGCAGCTTGCAGGGGGCTCGTGAAGAGACCCAGTACTTC. Encoded protein: CASSLQGAREETQYF. Full variable domain (rest looked up from reference TRBV7-9 and TRBJ2-5): DTGVSQNPRHKITKRGQNVTFRCDPISEHNRLYWYRQTLGQGPEFLTYFQNEAQLEKSRLLSDRFSAERPKGSFSTLEIQRTEQGDSAMYLCASSLQGAREETQYFGPGTRLLVL.

V is TRBV7-9 and J is TRBJ2-7; 10 bases agree with TRBD1. The germline CDR1 and CDR2 sequences are SEHNR and FQNEAQ (reference sequence). The CDR3 consists of 13 residues. The trim removed 6 bases at V and 5 bases at J, leaving 4 bases unmatched. This chain's CDR3 is CASRTGGGDEQYF. In nucleotides, the CDR3 is TGTGCCAGCAGGACAGGGGGCGGCGACGAGCAGTACTTC.

The V call is TRBV4-1, the J call TRBJ1-2; 9 bases fit TRBD1. V lost 1 base, J lost 4 bases, and 13 bases stayed unmatched. The CDR3 length is 18 residues. Germline CDR1 MGHRA, CDR2 YSYEKL. The CDR3 nucleotides read TGCGCCAGCAGCCAAGGGAGAGGCGGGACAGGGCCAACCTATGGCTACACCTTC. It specifies CASSQGRGGTGPTYGYTF.

This chain uses TRBV6-2 or TRBV6-3 with TRBJ1-6; D is perhaps TRBD1 (6 bases). This CDR3 contains 14 residues. Germline lookup yields CDR1 MNHEY and CDR2 SVGEGT. The V end was cut by 4 bases, the J end by 7 bases, with 11 bases between. The CDR3 sequence: CASSSGHPNSPLHF. The CDR3 DNA follows: TGTGCCAGCAGTTCGGGACACCCGAATTCACCCCTCCACTTT.

The rearrangement links TRBV12-3 or TRBV12-4 to TRBJ2-7; D call uncertain. V lost 6 bases, J lost 1 base, and 13 bases lay in between. CDR3 length equals 14 residues. The CDR3 here is CASSRSTVSYEQYF. As DNA, the CDR3 is TGTGCCAGCAGCCGCTCGACGGTTTCCTACGAGCAGTACTTC.

Only a few counts were recorded for this clonotype. The chain joins TRBV5-5 to TRBJ1-1; 8 nucleotides line up with TRBD1. CDR1 and CDR2 (germline): SGHKS, YYEKEE (reference sequence). V lost 3 bases to trimming and J lost 1 base; unmatched junction nucleotides: 5. The CDR3 has 15 residues. CDR3 protein: CASSSTGAKNTEAFF. In DNA form, the CDR3 reads TGTGCCAGCAGCTCGACAGGGGCAAAGAACACTGAAGCTTTCTTT.

This clonotype showed up just a few times. CDR3 bases: TGTGCCAGCAGTTGGGCAGGGGGAGGCACCGGGGAGCTGTTTTTT. This encodes CASSWAGGGTGELFF. The genes are TRBV6-2 or TRBV6-3 and TRBJ2-2; D is perhaps TRBD1 (7 bases). V gave up 4 bases and J gave up 4 bases, with 13 bases separating them. The CDR3 has 15 residues. Germline CDR1 reads MNHEY; CDR2 reads SVGEGT.

This clonotype showed up many times. The rearrangement joins TRBV20-1 to TRBJ1-2, with a weak D call TRBD1 (5 bases). The germline gives CDR1 DFQATT, CDR2 SNEGSKA (reference sequence). Trimming shortened V by 3 bases and J by 4 bases, and 12 bases separated the two germline ends. The CDR3 runs 13 residues. As DNA, the CDR3 is TGCAGTGCTAGCCGCGGGGCTGGCTATGGCTACACCTTC. It yields the protein CSASRGAGYGYTF.

This sequence joins TRBV24-1 and TRBJ2-6; 9 bases line up with TRBD1. Germline V CDR1 and CDR2: KGHDR, SFDVKD. This CDR3 has 19 residues. V was clipped by 6 bases and J by 2 bases; unmatched bases: 13. The CDR3 nucleotides read TGTGCCACCAGTAATGTACCCCGGGACAGGGCGGCTGGGGCCAACGTCCTGACTTTC. It translates to CATSNVPRDRAAGANVLTF.